The rows below give T cell receptor beta chains drawn from one sample of a study of T and B cells in COVID-19 patients. MiXCR, run by TCRdb on the multiplex PCR reads, gives a single entry per CDR3 protein. The table shows 1,500 to 2,000 distinct CDR3 sequences, with approximately 22% occurring only once. The specimen sequenced was blood. These receptors came from a human donor with active COVID-19. The CDR3 runs from the conserved cysteine through the conserved F or W.

J	V	length	CDR3
TRBJ2-5	TRBV6-5	14	CASIDRGREETQYF
TRBJ1-3	TRBV19	15	CASSIGTGAGNTIYF
TRBJ2-7	TRBV20-1	13	CSASPGPSYEQYF
TRBJ2-1	TRBV19	14	CATPGREGYNEQFF
TRBJ1-2	TRBV20-1	13	CSASGQGEGGYTF
TRBJ1-5	TRBV6-6	14	CASSYFDSNQPQHF
TRBJ1-1	TRBV6-5	12	CASSTGITEAFF
TRBJ2-5	TRBV10-1	13	CASSPNRGQTQYF
TRBJ1-2	TRBV6-2/TRBV6-3	12	CASSYSTDGYTF
TRBJ2-7	TRBV6-1	15	CASSEHGQFLDEQYF
TRBJ2-3	TRBV28	15	CASSRSGISTDTQYF
TRBJ2-7	TRBV5-1	16	CASSLQSTSEPYEQYF
TRBJ2-5	TRBV27	15	CASSLQGTGKETQYF
TRBJ2-7	TRBV20-1	16	CSARALGTGFSYEQYF
TRBJ1-1	TRBV4-3	13	CASSQEPESEAFF
TRBJ2-7	TRBV6-1	15	CASSEGTSGSYEQYF
TRBJ2-1	TRBV13	15	CASSFASGTYNEQFF
TRBJ2-1	TRBV20-1	16	CSARPAGTYSYNEQFF
TRBJ2-1	TRBV29-1	13	CSVGLAGNGEQFF
TRBJ1-3	TRBV7-9	14	CASRPGDAGNTIYF
TRBJ1-1	TRBV5-4	13	CASSARGYAEAFF
TRBJ1-2	TRBV6-2/TRBV6-3	12	CASSYFAGGYTF
TRBJ2-3	TRBV2	16	CASRTSSGRGTDTQYF
TRBJ2-7	TRBV5-5	16	CASSLVPAGTSYEQYF
TRBJ1-2	TRBV20-1	12	CSASEGAPGYTF
TRBJ1-2	TRBV29-1	14	CSVRSGLFNYGYTF
TRBJ1-3	TRBV28	15	CASSRTTSSGNTIYF
TRBJ2-2	TRBV7-6	16	CASSPRWTGPTGELFF
TRBJ1-2	TRBV4-1	17	CASSQGPLRLANYGYTF
TRBJ1-6	TRBV6-5	13	CATTDRPSSPLHF
TRBJ1-5	TRBV19	15	CASSTYSTSNQPQHF
TRBJ2-7	TRBV6-2/TRBV6-3	14	CASRPLAGEYEQYF
TRBJ2-1	TRBV27	15	CASTSRGQVPNEQFF
TRBJ2-1	TRBV6-5	16	CASSLAGQGSYNEQFF
TRBJ2-5	TRBV12-3/TRBV12-4	16	CASSPPSGRARETQYF
TRBJ1-6	TRBV6-5	16	CASSYRADWGNSPLHF
TRBJ1-1	TRBV6-1	11	CASSVNTEAFF
TRBJ1-3	TRBV30	12	CAWKKSGNTIYF
TRBJ2-5	TRBV21-1	15	CASSKDRRGVETQYF
TRBJ2-1	TRBV24-1	15	CATSDIGVRGNEQFF
TRBJ2-6	TRBV19	18	CASNPRDRGTLGANVLTF
TRBJ2-3	TRBV7-6	16	CASTVGAGVGTDTQYF
TRBJ1-5	TRBV6-5	14	CASRTTGFNQPQHF
TRBJ2-1	TRBV11-1	14	CASRPTAGRPEQFF
TRBJ2-7	TRBV5-5	15	CASSSTSGVSYEQYF
TRBJ1-1	TRBV12-3/TRBV12-4	15	CASSLEAYLGAEAFF
TRBJ1-3	TRBV6-5	18	CASSYLPRTPITGNTIYF
TRBJ2-2	TRBV20-1	14	CSALKRLAHGELFF
TRBJ1-2	TRBV28	13	CASSSGGNYGYTF
TRBJ2-1	TRBV18	14	CASSQTGYYNEQFF
TRBJ1-1	TRBV19	15	CASTAGTGGITEAFF
TRBJ2-2	TRBV6-6	15	CASSGLAGATGELFF
TRBJ1-1	TRBV30	12	CAWNGGTTEAFF
TRBJ2-7	TRBV6-5	16	CASSYSRGGQGYEQYF